This TCR beta chain emerged from a study of T cell changes during pregnancy in multiple sclerosis. The protocol was immunoSEQ multiplex PCR, while the TCRdb copy is restricted to in-frame clones and leaves out a portion. The data show approximately 74,000 clones, 70% to 90% seen once. Germline CDR1 reads MNHEY; CDR2 reads SVGAGI. The V gene lost 0 bases and the J gene lost 1 base, with 9 bases spanning the gap. The CDR3 extends over 16 amino acids. Sequencing used peripheral blood, obtained before pregnancy. The TCR sequence derives from a female donor with multiple sclerosis, enrolled in a pregnancy study. The chain combines TRBV6-5 with TRBJ1-4; D remains unclear. The CDR3 spells CASSYSREGTNEKLFF. Here the CDR3 DNA reads TGTGCCAGCAGTTACTCAAGGGAGGGAACTAATGAAAAACTGTTTTTT.